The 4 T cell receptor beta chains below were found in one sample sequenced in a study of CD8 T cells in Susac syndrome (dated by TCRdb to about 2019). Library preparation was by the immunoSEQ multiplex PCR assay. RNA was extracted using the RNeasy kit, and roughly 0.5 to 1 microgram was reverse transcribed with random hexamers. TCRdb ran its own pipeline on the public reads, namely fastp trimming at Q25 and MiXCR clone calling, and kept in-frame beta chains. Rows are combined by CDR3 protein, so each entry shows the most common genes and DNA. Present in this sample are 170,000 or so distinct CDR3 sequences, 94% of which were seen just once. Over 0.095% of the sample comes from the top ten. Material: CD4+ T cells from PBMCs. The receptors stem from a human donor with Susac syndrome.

The CDR3 here is CSVVRGNEQFF. The CDR3 DNA reads TGCAGCGTAGTTAGGGGCAATGAGCAGTTCTTC. The rearrangement uses TRBV29-1 and TRBJ2-1; TRBD1 might be the D (5 bases). The CDR3 runs 11 residues. With 6 bases removed from V and 6 bases from J, the gap between germline ends came to 9 bases. Germline V gene sequence: CDR1 SQVTM, CDR2 ANQGSEA.

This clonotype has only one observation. The DNA for the CDR3 is TGTGCCAGCAAATCCGGGACAGGGGGCTACGAGCAGTACTTC. Amino acid sequence: CASKSGTGGYEQYF. The chain has TRBV6-2 or TRBV6-3 and TRBJ2-7, with 11 bases that match TRBD1. This CDR3 has 14 residues. Germline V CDR1 and CDR2: MNHEY, SVGEGT. Trimming removed 7 bases from V and 3 bases from J; junction bases left unmatched: 5.

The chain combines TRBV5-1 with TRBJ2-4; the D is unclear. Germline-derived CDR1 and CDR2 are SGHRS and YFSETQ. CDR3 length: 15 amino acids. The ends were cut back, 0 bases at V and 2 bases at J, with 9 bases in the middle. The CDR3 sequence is CASSLDGSSKNIQYF. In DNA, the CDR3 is TGCGCCAGCAGCTTGGATGGCAGCTCCAAAAACATTCAGTACTTC.

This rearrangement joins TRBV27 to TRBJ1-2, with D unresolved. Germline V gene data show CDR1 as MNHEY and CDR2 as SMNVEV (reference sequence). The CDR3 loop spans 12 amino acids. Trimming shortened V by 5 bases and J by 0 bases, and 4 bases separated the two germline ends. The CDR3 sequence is CASSTTNYGYTF. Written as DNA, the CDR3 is TGTGCCAGCAGTACCACTAACTATGGCTACACCTTC.